This T cell receptor beta chain was profiled in a study of blood T cell repertoires in COVID-19. The wider study: COVID-19 samples collected from the United States, Italy and Spain covered acute and convalescent phases. The cDNA or gDNA used as material had been derived from T cells, B-cell-depleted T cells, or PBMCs.

In the authors' workflow: For nucleated cells, counts were estimated from reference gene primer amplification. Clones were read by immunoSEQ multiplex PCR, and TCRdb kept only the in-frame ones, dropping some. V and J calls plus clone size are reproduced from that table; the DNA served to infer D and trimming. This sample has 200,000 to 250,000 clones, with 75% to 90% found just once. Self-reported history from a screening survey and questionnaire set each donor's cohort. Germline lookup yields CDR1 DFQATT and CDR2 SNEGSKA (reference sequence). Trimming removed 3 bases from V and 14 bases from J; junction bases left unmatched: 11. This CDR3 has 12 amino acids.

Sequencing input: PBMCs or T cells enriched from blood (not recorded which). The TCR originated in a woman younger than 35 in a cohort exposed to, infected with or recovered from COVID-19 (not recorded which). The J gene is TRBJ2-3, the V gene TRBV20-1; 7 bases align to TRBD2. The CDR3 DNA reads TGCAGTGCTAGTTCGGCGGGAGAGGGTCTGTATTTT. Translated, it gives CSASSAGEGLYF.